The 19 T cell receptor beta chains below come from one sample, sequenced in a study of shared clonotypes between healthy human individuals. Only in-frame clones appear in the TCRdb table, and some are missing; sequencing was by immunoSEQ multiplex PCR. The sample comprises 600,000 to 750,000 clones, roughly 91% of which are singletons, and more than 30% rests with the top ten. Material: memory CD8+ T cells from PBMCs. Subset here: CD45RO+ cells pooled with CCR7-negative TemRA cells. All receptors come from a man between 18 and 35 years old in good health. Some clones in this sample may be carry-over from other donors' samples.

V gene TRBV11-2 combines with J gene TRBJ2-7, with 8 nucleotides matching TRBD2. V lost 3 bases to trimming and J lost 3 bases; unmatched junction nucleotides: 4. This CDR3 spans 14 amino acids. In germline, CDR1 is SGHAT, CDR2 FQNNGV. The CDR3 sequence is CASSLTSVNYEQYF. For the CDR3, the DNA is TGTGCCAGCAGCTTGACTAGCGTCAACTACGAGCAGTACTTC.

This chain connects TRBV28 to TRBJ2-7; no definite D call. CDR1 is MDHEN, CDR2 SYDVKM, per germline. Trimming took 7 bases from V and 2 from J, leaving 12 bases between them. The CDR3 length is 13 residues. This CDR3 reads CASKPPVPYEQYF. In nucleotides, the CDR3 is TGTGCCAGCAAGCCCCCGGTCCCCTACGAGCAGTACTTC.

The chain couples TRBV11-2 to TRBJ2-1, with TRBD2 matching over 9 bases. V lost 3 bases, J lost 0 bases, and 3 bases stayed unmatched. Germline loops: CDR1 SGHAT, CDR2 FQNNGV. This CDR3 contains 16 residues. Written as DNA, the CDR3 is TGTGCCAGCAGCTTCCTAGCGGGATCCTCCTACAATGAGCAGTTCTTC. Amino acids: CASSFLAGSSYNEQFF.

This clone was observed once. J is TRBJ2-7 and V is TRBV30; D is unresolved. CDR3 length: 13 residues. The germline gives CDR1 GTSNPN, CDR2 SVGIG (reference sequence). The V end was cut by 0 bases, the J end by 0 bases, with 6 bases between. In nucleotides, the CDR3 is TGTGCCTGGAGTGTCTCTAGCTCCTACGAGCAGTACTTC. Its translation is CAWSVSSSYEQYF.

This chain uses TRBV6-6 with TRBJ1-1; D gene ambiguous. CDR3 size: 13 residues. From germline, CDR1 is MNHNY and CDR2 SVGAGI (reference sequence). Deletions cut 6 bases from V and 5 bases from J, with 13 bases between. For the CDR3, the DNA is TGTGCCAGCAGGCAGGTACAGTATACTGAAGCTTTCTTT. This translates into CASRQVQYTEAFF.

The V and J genes are TRBV9 and TRBJ2-1; no clear D gene. Germline V lookup: CDR1 SGDLS, CDR2 YYNGEE. CDR3 length equals 12 residues. Trimming stripped 3 bases from V and 5 bases from J, with 6 bases between. CDR3 residues: CASSGINNEQFF. CDR3 bases: TGTGCCAGCAGCGGGATAAACAATGAGCAGTTCTTC.

This clone has only one observation. The rearrangement joins TRBV7-6 to TRBJ2-1; 9 bases are shared with TRBD2. After removal of 0 bases from V and 2 bases from J, the junction contained 2 bases not matched to a gene. Germline CDR1 and CDR2: SGHVS and FNYEAQ. The CDR3 sequence is 16 residues long. As DNA, the CDR3 is TGTGCCAGCAGCTTAGCAGCGGGAGGAACCTACAATGAGCAGTTCTTC. This encodes CASSLAAGGTYNEQFF.

This chain connects TRBV9 to TRBJ2-7, with 7 bases fitting TRBD2. This CDR3 is 14 amino acids long. The germline gives CDR1 SGDLS, CDR2 YYNGEE. V gave up 5 bases and J gave up 4 bases; unmatched junction bases: 9. The CDR3 region is CASSWASGLYEQYF. The CDR3 DNA follows: TGTGCCAGCAGTTGGGCTAGCGGATTATACGAGCAGTACTTC.

The CDR3 DNA follows: TGTGCCAGCAGCCTCTCGGGACAGGCTAATGAAAAACTGTTTTTT. Translation gives CASSLSGQANEKLFF. The chain links TRBV7-3 to TRBJ1-4, with 8 positions matching TRBD1. Per the germline V gene, CDR1 is SGHTA and CDR2 is FQGTGA. The CDR3 loop spans 15 amino acids. V dropped 5 bases and J dropped 3; count of bases not matched to a gene: 5.

The chain combines TRBV27 with TRBJ2-6, with D unclear. Germline CDR1 MNHEY, CDR2 SMNVEV (reference sequence). The V end lost 8 bases, the J end lost 0 bases, and 11 bases lay between the germline ends. The CDR3 totals 15 residues. The DNA for the CDR3 is TGTGCCAGCGAATCCTGCGTCTCTGGGGCCAACGTCCTGACTTTC. Translating gives CASESCVSGANVLTF. Together with reference TRBV27 and TRBJ2-6, the CDR3 gives the full variable domain: EAQVTQNPRYLITVTGKKLTVTCSQNMNHEYMSWYRQDPGLGLRQIYYSMNVEVTDKGDVPEGYKVSRKEKRNFPLILESPSPNQTSLYFCASESCVSGANVLTFGAGSRLTVL.

This clone has only one observation. In DNA form, the CDR3 reads TGTGCCAGCAGTCTGGGGACAGGGGGCCTATTTTATAGCAATCAGCCCCAGCATTTT. Translating gives CASSLGTGGLFYSNQPQHF. The chain employs TRBV28 and TRBJ1-5; 12 nucleotides match TRBD1. Germline V gene data show CDR1 as MDHEN and CDR2 as SYDVKM. This CDR3 is 19 amino acids long. Trimming cost V 5 bases and J 0 bases; bases outside gene matches: 11.

V usage is TRBV6-1 and J usage is TRBJ2-1; TRBD2 matches at 8 bases. The CDR3 contains 14 residues. J gave up 4 bases and V 9 bases, and 8 bases lay outside the gene matches. Germline V CDR1 and CDR2: MNHNS, SASEGT. The CDR3 loop reads CASLAGGWYNEQFF. In nucleotides, the CDR3 is TGTGCCAGTCTGGCGGGAGGATGGTACAATGAGCAGTTCTTC.

CDR3 protein: CASSLGQAGEGYTF. As DNA, the CDR3 is TGTGCCAGCAGCTTAGGTCAGGCAGGGGAAGGCTACACCTTC. This chain links TRBV7-9 with TRBJ1-2; D might be TRBD1 (6 bases). CDR1 and CDR2 (germline): SEHNR, FQNEAQ (reference sequence). V shed 1 base and J shed 8 bases, with 14 bases lying between them. This CDR3 has 14 amino acids.

The V and J genes are TRBV30 and TRBJ2-3; possible D gene TRBD1, 5 bases. Per germline, CDR1 GTSNPN and CDR2 SVGIG (reference sequence). This CDR3 has 16 residues. The V and J ends lost 0 bases and 2 bases respectively, with 15 bases between them. The CDR3: CAWSVSVREYTDTQYF. CDR3 sequence (DNA): TGTGCCTGGAGTGTATCGGTCAGGGAATACACAGATACGCAGTATTTT.

The chain uses TRBV19 and TRBJ2-7; tentatively, D is TRBD2 (6 bases). Deletions cut 2 bases from V and 3 bases from J, with 11 bases between. The CDR3 has 14 amino acids. CDR1 is LNHDA, CDR2 SQIVND, per germline (reference sequence). The CDR3 protein is CASSIRENRYEQYF. In nucleotides, the CDR3 is TGTGCCAGTAGTATACGGGAGAATCGCTACGAGCAGTACTTC.

The chain recombines TRBV5-1 with TRBJ2-2; D is possibly TRBD2 (5 bases). CDR1 SGHRS and CDR2 YFSETQ come from the germline V gene. The CDR3 spans 13 residues. The V end was cut by 2 bases, the J end by 7 bases, with 9 bases between. DNA for the CDR3: TGCGCCAGCAGCTTCACTCGGGGCGGGGAGCTGTTTTTT. Protein product: CASSFTRGGELFF.

This chain joins TRBV27 and TRBJ2-7; either TRBD1 or TRBD2 may fit D (5 bases each). Germline CDR1 and CDR2: MNHEY and SMNVEV (reference sequence). V gave up 6 bases and J gave up 4 bases, with 34 bases separating them. The CDR3 sequence is 20 residues long. DNA for the CDR3: TGTGCCAGCAGCGAATCCCCCGGGACCGGATACTCTCCCGTAATTTACGAGCAGTACTTC. Translating it yields CASSESPGTGYSPVIYEQYF.

The chain has TRBV7-9 and TRBJ2-1, with 7 bases fitting TRBD2. V lost 1 base and J lost 0; bases outside the gene matches: 6. The CDR3 is 17 amino acids. Germline V lookup: CDR1 SEHNR, CDR2 FQNEAQ (reference sequence). CDR3 DNA: TGTGCCAGCAGCTTAGGGGGACTAATGAGCTCCTACAATGAGCAGTTCTTC. Encoded protein: CASSLGGLMSSYNEQFF.

The genes are TRBV9 and TRBJ1-2, with TRBD1 matching over 7 bases. Germline CDR1 reads SGDLS; CDR2 reads YYNGEE. V lost 4 bases and J lost 5; bases outside the gene matches: 11. This CDR3 has 15 residues. The CDR3 spells CASSPQTGNPYGYTF. CDR3 nucleotide sequence: TGTGCCAGCAGCCCCCAGACAGGGAACCCTTATGGCTACACCTTC.